The T cell receptor (beta chain) described here comes from a study of blood T cell repertoires in COVID-19. At the level of the study: Donors in the United States, Italy and Spain gave samples during acute or convalescent COVID-19. PBMCs, B-cell-depleted T cells, or T cells were the source of the cDNA or gDNA that made up the material.

Per germline, CDR1 SGHNT and CDR2 YYREEE (reference sequence). Trimming left V 1 base short and J 1 base short, with 11 bases between. This CDR3 has 15 residues. Under the authors' procedure: Reference gene primer amplification gave nucleated cell count estimates. Sequenced by immunoSEQ multiplex PCR; TCRdb stores in-frame clones only, minus some. The V and J calls and clone size come from that table; D and trimming were worked out from the DNA. Of about 200,000 clones listed, around 84% are singletons. Sequenced sample: peripheral blood. The V gene is TRBV5-4, the J gene TRBJ1-1; maybe TRBD1 (6 bases). This TCR was sampled from a man aged 50 or older with acute or convalescent COVID-19. CDR3 in amino acids: CASSLPGAGNTEAFF. For the CDR3, the DNA is TGTGCCAGCAGCTTGCCAGGGGCTGGGAACACTGAAGCTTTCTTT.